Below, one T cell receptor (beta chain) is given with its context. Its antigen is not identified. The sample belongs to a study of cytomegalovirus exposure and HLA in healthy donors. Study information: Drawn from HLA-typed donors, about 82 million unique TCRs were held in an early data release.

The CDR3 has 13 residues. Germline CDR1 is SGHNT and CDR2 is YYREEE (reference sequence). With 4 bases removed from V and 0 bases from J, the gap between germline ends came to 7 bases. Amplification used 60 Vbeta primers and 13 Jbeta primers. The method was immunoSEQ multiplex PCR; TCRdb's version includes in-frame clones alone and lacks a portion of them. The repertoire consists of under 300,000 clones, with approximately 82% occurring once and the leading ten covering approximately 8.4%. The study's findings and limits: A later analysis revealed that TCR association rates differed between HLA loci, peaking at DRB1 and bottoming out at HLA-C.

The source of this sequence is a woman aged 55 to 70 in good health and CMV-seropositive. The chain is built from TRBV5-4 and TRBJ1-2; D gene uncertain. Sequences were obtained from PBMCs. The CDR3 sequence: CASSPTTNYGYTF. CDR3 nucleotide sequence: TGTGCCAGCAGCCCTACTACTAACTATGGCTACACCTTC.